This T cell receptor (beta chain) was sequenced for a study of shared clonotypes between healthy human individuals. Across the whole study: Each donor contributed plates that comprised three CD4 naive, three CD4 memory, two CD8 naive and one CD8 memory. Regarding the study as a whole: Naive CD4 clonotype sharing across several donors was around 5%. Estimated richness values were generally larger in naive subsets than in memory subsets.

Trimming removed 3 bases from V and 7 bases from J, with 15 bases in between. Germline values: CDR1 SGHTA, CDR2 FQGNSA. The CDR3 consists of 14 residues. Clones were read by immunoSEQ multiplex PCR, and TCRdb kept only the in-frame ones, dropping some. The repertoire consists of some 2,400,000 clones, with approximately 96% occurring once and the leading ten covering 0.1% to 0.15%. Comments on this clone: Its antigen is unknown.

The chain combines TRBV7-2 with TRBJ1-2; TRBD1 might be the D (6 bases). The TCR was taken from a man aged 18-30 years in good health. Material: naive CD4+ T cells sorted from blood. Subset noted: CD45RA+ positively selected. The CDR3 here is CASSFGGLTVGYTF. As DNA, the CDR3 is TGTGCCAGCAGCTTCGGGGGGCTGACAGTTGGCTACACCTTC. The whole variable domain, filled in from reference TRBV7-2 and TRBJ1-2, reads GAGVSQSPSNKVTEKGKDVELRCDPISGHTALYWYRQSLGQGLEFLIYFQGNSAPDKSGLPSDRFSAERTGGSVSTLTIQRTQQEDSAVYLCASSFGGLTVGYTFGSGTRLTVV.